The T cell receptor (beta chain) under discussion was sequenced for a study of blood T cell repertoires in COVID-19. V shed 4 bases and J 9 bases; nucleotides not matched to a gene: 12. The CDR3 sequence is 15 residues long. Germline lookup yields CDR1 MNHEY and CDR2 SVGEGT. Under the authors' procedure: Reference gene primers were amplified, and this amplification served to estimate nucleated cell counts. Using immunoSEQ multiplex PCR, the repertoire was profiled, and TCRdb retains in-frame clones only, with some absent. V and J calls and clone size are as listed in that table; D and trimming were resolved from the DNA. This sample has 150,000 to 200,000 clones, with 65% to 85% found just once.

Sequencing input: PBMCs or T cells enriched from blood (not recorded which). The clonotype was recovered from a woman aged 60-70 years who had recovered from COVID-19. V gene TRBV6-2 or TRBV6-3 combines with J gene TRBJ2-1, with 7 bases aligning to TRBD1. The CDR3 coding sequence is TGTGCCAGCAGTTTCCTCGAGACAGGGTACGGTGAGCAGTTCTTC. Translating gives CASSFLETGYGEQFF.